Listed below are T cell receptor beta chains from one sample, sequenced in a study of vaccination and CD4 T cells after COVID-19. These receptors lack a known antigen. TCRdb independently ran MiXCR on the PCR reads; one entry per CDR3 protein. The sample carries roughly 20,000 distinct CDR3 sequences, 42% recorded once. Specimen: CD4+ T cells from blood, cultured in vitro, collected about 7 months after SARS-CoV-2 vaccination. The receptors originated from a human donor who had recovered from COVID-19. Both conserved end residues are part of each CDR3. The D gene is left open where the match is weak. Clone size is given for some rows only: seen once, a few or many times, or a class if the clone is expanded.

d_call j_call v_call clone_size cdr3_aa cdr3_nt
NA TRBJ1-2 TRBV20-1 NA CSARDHTGKGNYGYTF TGCAGTGCTAGAGATCACACAGGGAAGGGCAACTATGGCTACACCTTC
TRBD1 TRBJ1-1 TRBV10-3 NA CAISTTGTGLTEAFF TGTGCCATCAGTACGACCGGGACAGGGTTGACTGAAGCTTTCTTT
NA TRBJ2-7 TRBV7-9 NA CASSPSVSVYEQYF TGTGCCAGCAGCCCCTCGGTGAGTGTCTACGAGCAGTACTTC
NA TRBJ1-2 TRBV6-1 NA CASIDGNGLYGYTF TGTGCCAGCATTGACGGAAACGGGCTCTATGGCTACACCTTC
NA TRBJ1-1 TRBV7-6 NA CASRAGQRTEAFF TGTGCCAGCAGGGCTGGACAGAGGACTGAAGCTTTCTTT
TRBD1 TRBJ2-3 TRBV7-6 once CASSLGTGSEQPQYF TGTGCCAGCAGCTTAGGGACAGGGTCTGAGCAGCCCCAGTATTTT
NA TRBJ2-3 TRBV14 NA CASSPGTDTQYF TGTGCCAGCAGCCCGGGGACAGATACGCAGTATTTT
NA TRBJ2-7 TRBV10-3 NA CAISDPGYEQYF TGTGCCATCAGTGATCCAGGGTACGAGCAGTACTTC
TRBD1 TRBJ1-2 TRBV6-1 NA CASRVDRGLYGYTF TGTGCCAGCCGGGTTGACAGGGGGCTTTATGGCTACACCTTC
TRBD2 TRBJ2-1 TRBV20-1 NA CSARDLASGRVYVDEQFF TGCAGTGCTAGAGATCTGGCTAGCGGGAGGGTGTACGTGGATGAGCAGTTCTTC
TRBD2 TRBJ2-1 TRBV7-2 NA CASTQRSGRLSDNEQFF TGTGCCAGCACCCAGAGGAGCGGGAGGCTCTCGGACAATGAGCAGTTCTTC
TRBD2 TRBJ2-1 TRBV11-3 NA CASSLDGGRLYNEQFF TGTGCCAGCAGCTTAGATGGCGGGAGGCTCTACAATGAGCAGTTCTTC
TRBD1 TRBJ2-7 TRBV24-1 NA CATSDSRTGGYEQYF TGTGCCACCAGTGATTCCCGGACAGGGGGCTACGAGCAGTACTTC
TRBD2 TRBJ2-5 TRBV7-9 NA CAGAGERGETQYF TGTGCCGGGGCGGGAGAAAGGGGAGAGACCCAGTACTTC
TRBD1 TRBJ2-7 TRBV20-1 NA CSATNRGLYEQYF TGCAGTGCCACAAACAGGGGGCTCTACGAGCAGTACTTC
NA TRBJ1-1 TRBV15 few CATSRVGQNTEAFF TGTGCCACCAGCAGAGTAGGGCAGAACACTGAAGCTTTCTTT
TRBD1 TRBJ2-7 TRBV7-9 NA CASSPAYLRGKSSYEQYF TGTGCCAGCAGCCCCGCTTACCTCAGGGGGAAGAGCTCCTACGAGCAGTACTTC
TRBD2 TRBJ2-7 TRBV6-1 NA CASSRGGTSGGYEQYF TGTGCCAGCAGTCGGGGTGGGACTAGCGGGGGTTACGAGCAGTACTTC
TRBD2 TRBJ2-7 TRBV20-1 NA CSASSLRSGGYEQYF TGCAGTGCTAGTAGTCTGCGTAGCGGGGGCTACGAGCAGTACTTC
NA TRBJ2-7 TRBV28 NA CASSPSGRASYEQYF TGTGCCAGCAGCCCCTCGGGACGGGCCTCCTACGAGCAGTACTTC
NA TRBJ1-1 TRBV25-1 NA CASSILDGEAFF TGTGCCAGCAGTATACTGGACGGTGAAGCTTTCTTT
NA TRBJ1-1 TRBV20-1 NA CSASGGVNTEAFF TGCAGTGCTAGTGGGGGGGTGAACACTGAAGCTTTCTTT
NA TRBJ2-1 TRBV6-1 NA CASSDAQGGYNEQFF TGTGCCAGCAGTGATGCGCAGGGGGGATACAATGAGCAGTTCTTC
TRBD1 TRBJ1-1 TRBV10-3 NA CAISRDSLNTEAFF TGTGCCATCAGCCGGGACAGCCTGAACACTGAAGCTTTCTTT
TRBD1 TRBJ2-5 TRBV7-9 NA CASSHNRGRETQYF TGTGCCAGCAGCCATAACAGGGGACGGGAGACCCAGTACTTC
NA TRBJ1-5 TRBV15 few CATSREDWQPQHF TGTGCCACCAGCAGAGAGGATTGGCAGCCCCAGCATTTT
NA TRBJ2-3 TRBV7-2 NA CASGLLGGGTDTQYF TGTGCCAGCGGACTACTGGGGGGAGGCACAGATACGCAGTATTTT
TRBD2 TRBJ2-7 TRBV10-1 NA CASSELAGGPYEQYF TGCGCCAGCAGTGAGTTAGCGGGAGGGCCGTACGAGCAGTACTTC
NA TRBJ1-1 TRBV6-5 NA CASSSGNRNTEAFF TGTGCCAGCAGTTCTGGCAATAGGAACACTGAAGCTTTCTTT
TRBD1 TRBJ2-7 TRBV7-9 few CASSPWGQGFEQYF TGTGCCAGCAGCCCCTGGGGACAGGGTTTCGAGCAGTACTTC
NA TRBJ2-6 TRBV7-3 NA CASSLWMTGGANVLTF TGTGCCAGCAGCTTATGGATGACTGGTGGGGCCAACGTCCTGACTTTC
NA TRBJ2-7 TRBV7-9 few CASSQDWAEQYF TGTGCCAGCAGCCAGGACTGGGCGGAGCAGTACTTC
NA TRBJ2-3 TRBV19 NA CASSIVAVHTDTQYF TGTGCCAGTAGTATTGTTGCGGTTCACACAGATACGCAGTATTTT
TRBD1 TRBJ1-2 TRBV7-8 NA CASSSLGTAYGYTF TGTGCCAGCAGCTCACTGGGGACAGCGTATGGCTACACCTTC
NA TRBJ1-6 TRBV27 NA CASRSRGHYNSPLHF TGTGCCAGCAGAAGCCGAGGACATTATAATTCACCCCTCCACTTT
TRBD1 TRBJ1-6 TRBV20-1 NA CSAYRDRGRPLHF TGCAGTGCCTACCGGGACAGGGGTCGACCCCTCCACTTT
TRBD2 TRBJ2-3 TRBV20-1 few CSADGTSWHTQYF TGCAGTGCGGACGGGACTAGCTGGCATACGCAGTATTTT
TRBD1 TRBJ2-3 TRBV29-1 NA CSAGTGMTDTQYF TGCAGCGCCGGGACAGGTATGACAGATACGCAGTATTTT
NA TRBJ2-7 TRBV20-1 NA CSARVGNTYEQYF TGCAGTGCTAGAGTAGGGAATACCTACGAGCAGTACTTC
NA TRBJ2-1 TRBV7-2 few CASSLGFGAVSYNEQFF TGTGCCAGCAGCCTCGGCTTTGGGGCAGTAAGCTACAATGAGCAGTTCTTC
TRBD2 TRBJ2-7 TRBV7-2 NA CASSRGTSVSYEQYF TGTGCCAGCAGCCGCGGGACTAGCGTAAGCTACGAGCAGTACTTC
NA TRBJ1-1 TRBV6-1 few CASTPMNTEAFF TGTGCCAGCACCCCTATGAACACTGAAGCTTTCTTT
TRBD2 TRBJ2-1 TRBV7-3 few CASSSGLAGVDEQFF TGTGCCAGCAGCTCGGGACTAGCGGGAGTGGATGAGCAGTTCTTC
TRBD2 TRBJ2-7 TRBV6-1 few CASSEVGRAPYEQYF TGTGCCAGCAGTGAAGTGGGGAGGGCCCCCTACGAGCAGTACTTC
TRBD1 TRBJ2-2 TRBV7-2 few CASSPDRDRELFF TGTGCCAGCAGCCCGGACAGGGACCGGGAGCTGTTTTTT
NA TRBJ1-5 TRBV2 NA CASSEGDRWREPQHF TGTGCCAGCAGTGAAGGGGATAGGTGGAGGGAGCCCCAGCATTTT
NA TRBJ2-3 TRBV20-1 NA CSAKVALGTDTQYF TGCAGTGCTAAGGTAGCCCTAGGAACAGATACGCAGTATTTT
NA TRBJ2-7 TRBV6-1 NA CASRKSYDSYEQYF TGTGCCAGCAGAAAAAGTTATGATTCCTACGAGCAGTACTTC
NA TRBJ1-5 TRBV28 NA CASSLWPTPGNQPQHF TGTGCCAGCAGTTTATGGCCGACCCCTGGCAATCAGCCCCAGCATTTT
TRBD2 TRBJ2-1 TRBV7-9 NA CASSASKGLAGHEQFF TGTGCCAGCAGCGCTTCGAAAGGACTAGCGGGCCATGAGCAGTTCTTC
NA TRBJ2-7 TRBV6-1 once CASSTLGTAYEQYF TGTGCCAGCAGTACCCTGGGGACGGCCTACGAGCAGTACTTC
NA TRBJ1-2 TRBV2 NA CASSEGREKGYTF TGTGCCAGCAGTGAGGGCAGGGAAAAAGGCTACACCTTC
TRBD1 TRBJ1-2 TRBV5-4 NA CASSLGGDRASYGYTF TGTGCCAGCAGCTTGGGAGGGGACAGGGCTAGCTATGGCTACACCTTC
TRBD1 TRBJ1-2 TRBV2 few CASRRDRDYGYTF TGTGCCAGCAGGAGGGACAGGGATTATGGCTACACCTTC
NA TRBJ2-5 TRBV4-1 once CASSPRSSNSQETQYF TGCGCCAGCAGCCCTCGATCGAGTAACTCCCAAGAGACCCAGTACTTC
NA TRBJ1-2 TRBV7-3 NA CASSLMAGANYGYTF TGTGCCAGCAGCTTAATGGCCGGGGCTAACTATGGCTACACCTTC
TRBD2 TRBJ2-5 TRBV20-1 few CSARLTSPETQYF TGCAGTGCTAGGCTGACTAGCCCGGAGACCCAGTACTTC
NA TRBJ1-6 TRBV2 NA CASSEVSPLHF TGTGCCAGCAGTGAGGTTTCACCCCTCCACTTT
NA TRBJ2-3 TRBV5-1 NA CASSLAQASGTDTQYF TGCGCCAGCAGCTTGGCCCAGGCTAGCGGCACAGATACGCAGTATTTT